These 19 T cell receptor beta chains share one sample of origin, sequenced in a study of T cells expressing NK-cell markers. TCRdb re-called the 5' RACE reads, yielding one record per CDR3 amino acid sequence without DNA. In all, the sample yields some 500,000 distinct CDR3 sequences. The sequencing sample was made of blood T cells: a sorted CD56 or NKG2C T cell subset, CD4+ or CD8+ T cells, or bulk PBMC T cells (not recorded which). The receptors come from a woman aged 45-59 years in good health.

This chain uses TRBV14 with TRBJ1-1; without DNA, the TCRdb call of TRBD1 cannot be checked. The germline gives CDR1 SGHDN, CDR2 FVKESK. CDR3 length equals 15 residues. CDR3 loop: CASSPRSDRDTEAFF.

This chain joins TRBV7-9 and TRBJ2-3. Per germline, CDR1 SEHNR and CDR2 FQNEAQ (reference sequence). The CDR3 has 16 amino acids. The CDR3 sequence: CASSPPLRLAVDTQYF.

The chain's CDR3 is CASSSQPGQGNQDEQYF. V usage is TRBV13 and J usage is TRBJ2-7; TCRdb's D call, TRBD1, is unchecked because there is no DNA. The CDR3 extends over 17 amino acids. Germline CDR1 and CDR2: PRHDT and FYEKMQ (reference sequence).

The rearrangement uses TRBV12-3 or TRBV12-4 and TRBJ1-2. The CDR3 length is 12 residues. CDR3: CASSLGPIGYTF.

The CDR3 sequence is CASSSPGLGVKETQYF. The chain recombines TRBV6-6 with TRBJ2-5; the TCRdb call, TRBD2, lacks DNA for checking. The germline V gene encodes CDR1 MNHNY and CDR2 SVGAGI (reference sequence). CDR3 size: 16 residues.

CDR3 in amino acids: CASSLETGTGGEQYF. The rearrangement uses TRBV5-1 and TRBJ2-7; TCRdb lists TRBD1, though no DNA is available to test this call. CDR3 length: 15 residues. CDR1 is SGHRS and CDR2 is YFSETQ in the germline V gene.

The genes are TRBV7-3 and TRBJ2-5; TCRdb's D gene call, TRBD2, goes unchecked for lack of DNA. Germline values: CDR1 SGHTA, CDR2 FQGTGA. The CDR3 runs 16 residues. The CDR3 reads CASSPSRAGGRETQYF.

The V call is TRBV10-3, the J call TRBJ2-1; TCRdb's D call of TRBD1 is untestable without DNA. Germline V gene data show CDR1 as ENHRY and CDR2 as SYGVKD. The CDR3 is 15 amino acids. The CDR3: CAIRTGVSSYNEQFF.

The chain joins TRBV4-1 to TRBJ1-1; TCRdb reports TRBD1, a call that lacks DNA to check it against. CDR1 and CDR2 from the germline V gene are MGHRA and YSYEKL. There are 16 residues in the CDR3. CDR3 amino acids: CASSQSGAAANTEAFF.

This sequence joins TRBV7-8 and TRBJ2-1. The CDR3 is 12 amino acids. The germline V gene encodes CDR1 SGHVS and CDR2 FQNEAQ. The CDR3 here is CASSSNSNEQFF.

This chain links TRBV7-2 with TRBJ2-1. The germline V gene has CDR1 SGHTA and CDR2 FQGNSA. The CDR3 loop spans 16 amino acids. CDR3 protein: CASSLAFGSSYNEQFF.

The V and J genes are TRBV12-3 or TRBV12-4 and TRBJ1-1. CDR3 length: 16 residues. The CDR3 is CASSATLASHNTEAFF.

This rearrangement joins TRBV18 to TRBJ2-3. The CDR3 length is 15 residues. Germline-derived CDR1 and CDR2 are KGHSH and LQKENI. CDR3 loop: CASSPPASGQHTQYF.

V is TRBV11-3 and J is TRBJ2-2; checking the TCRdb D call of TRBD1 is not possible without DNA. This CDR3 has 13 residues. CDR1 and CDR2 from the germline V gene are SGHNT and YENEEA. CDR3 loop: CASSPRLPGELFF.

The rearrangement joins TRBV5-1 to TRBJ1-5; TCRdb calls TRBD1, which cannot be checked without DNA. Germline loops: CDR1 SGHRS, CDR2 YFSETQ. The CDR3 runs 15 residues. The CDR3 protein is CASSLEGGGVQPQHF.

This chain links TRBV6-6 with TRBJ2-1. CDR1 MNHNY and CDR2 SVGAGI come from the germline V gene (reference sequence). The CDR3 is 17 residues long. This CDR3 reads CASSYSVTESSYNEQFF.

V is TRBV10-2 and J is TRBJ2-1. Per germline, CDR1 WSHSY and CDR2 SAAADI. This CDR3 contains 16 residues. Here the CDR3 reads CASSGLQRRGYNEQFF.

The chain uses TRBV6-5 and TRBJ2-5; TCRdb proposes TRBD2, but this gene call is untestable without DNA. The germline CDR1 and CDR2 sequences are MNHEY and SVGAGI. CDR3 length equals 16 residues. CDR3 amino acids: CASKYRSLAAQETQYF.

The J gene is TRBJ2-2, the V gene TRBV7-2; the TCRdb call, TRBD2, lacks DNA for checking. There are 15 residues in the CDR3. Germline V lookup: CDR1 SGHTA, CDR2 FQGNSA. The CDR3 here is CASSHAGSNTGELFF. Drawing the rest from reference TRBV7-2 and TRBJ2-2, the complete variable domain is GAGVSQSPSNKVTEKGKDVELRCDPISGHTALYWYRQSLGQGLEFLIYFQGNSAPDKSGLPSDRFSAERTGGSVSTLTIQRTQQEDSAVYLCASSHAGSNTGELFFGEGSRLTVL.